These 30 T cell receptor beta chains were sequenced from one sample in a study of blood T cell repertoires in COVID-19 (TCRdb year 2020). The method behind the library was the immunoSEQ multiplex PCR assay. TCRdb provides this immuneACCESS table in a form limited to in-frame rearrangements. Some clones are lacking; in checked studies, under half of them reflect an unresolved V gene, and why the rest are absent is not known. The sample contains approximately 67,000 clones, around 87% of them found a single time. The top ten constitute around 5.3% of the sample. The sequenced sample was peripheral blood. Receptors were obtained from a man aged 45-60 years with active COVID-19.

The chain recombines TRBV18 with TRBJ2-5; TRBD1 aligns across 7 bases. With 2 bases clipped from V and 9 bases from J, the junction kept 6 bases outside the gene matches. This CDR3 region has 13 residues. Germline V gene data show CDR1 as KGHSH and CDR2 as LQKENI. The DNA of the CDR3 is TGTGCCAGCTCACCAGGGACAGTAGGGCCCCAGTACTTC. Its translation is CASSPGTVGPQYF.

The sample holds a few counts of this clone. The chain joins TRBV2 to TRBJ1-5; possibly TRBD1 for D (6 bases). This CDR3 has 15 residues. Trimming removed 9 bases from V and 1 base from J, with 16 bases in between. CDR1 and CDR2 from the germline V gene are SNHLY and FYNNEI. This CDR3 reads CASLGGQGSNQPQHF. The CDR3, as DNA: TGTGCCAGTCTGGGGGGGCAGGGGAGCAATCAGCCCCAGCATTTT. Full variable domain (missing parts from reference TRBV2 and TRBJ1-5): EPEVTQTPSHQVTQMGQEVILRCVPISNHLYFYWYRQILGQKVEFLVSFYNNEISEKSEIFDDQFSVERPDGSNFTLKIRSTKLEDSAMYFCASLGGQGSNQPQHFGDGTRLSIL.

The chain is built from TRBV5-1 and TRBJ2-7; 7 bases are shared with TRBD2. Germline CDR1 is SGHRS and CDR2 is YFSETQ. The CDR3 runs 19 residues. V shed 1 base, J shed 2 bases, and the junction held 18 bases outside the gene matches. This CDR3 is CASSLRRSRGPAGTYEQYF. CDR3 sequence (DNA): TGCGCCAGCAGCTTGCGCCGATCCCGAGGCCCAGCGGGAACCTACGAGCAGTACTTC.

CDR3 DNA: TGTGCCAGCAGCAAGGAGGGATACTCTGGAAACACCATATATTTT. It yields the protein CASSKEGYSGNTIYF. V gene TRBV27 combines with J gene TRBJ1-3, with D unclear. The germline V gene has CDR1 MNHEY and CDR2 SMNVEV (reference sequence). The CDR3 sequence is 15 residues long. Deletions cut 6 bases from V and 0 bases from J, with 12 bases between.

The CDR3: CASSLGQGDMGTQYF. In DNA form, the CDR3 reads TGTGCCAGCAGCCTGGGACAGGGAGATATGGGGACCCAGTACTTC. This sequence joins TRBV11-2 and TRBJ2-5, with TRBD1 matching over 9 bases. This CDR3 contains 15 residues. Germline CDR1 is SGHAT and CDR2 is FQNNGV. The ends lost 5 bases at V and 7 bases at J; junction bases unmatched: 11.

V and J are TRBV5-4 and TRBJ2-1; the D is unclear. Trimming took off 4 bases at V and 7 bases at J, with 12 bases between the two ends. This CDR3 region has 13 residues. The germline V gene encodes CDR1 SGHNT and CDR2 YYREEE (reference sequence). CDR3 in DNA: TGTGCCAGCAGCACCGCCGGGTCAAATGAGCAGTTCTTC. It is translated as CASSTAGSNEQFF.

This clone was picked up a small number of times. J is TRBJ1-3 and V is TRBV5-1; maybe TRBD1 (5 bases). Germline CDR1 reads SGHRS; CDR2 reads YFSETQ. This CDR3 region has 14 residues. Trimming removed 0 bases from V and 2 bases from J, with 6 bases in between. For the CDR3, the DNA is TGCGCCAGCAGCTTGGGGACAACTGGAAACACCATATATTTT. It codes for CASSLGTTGNTIYF. Supplemented by reference TRBV5-1 and TRBJ1-3, the full variable domain reads KAGVTQTPRYLIKTRGQQVTLSCSPISGHRSVSWYQQTPGQGLQFLFEYFSETQRNKGNFPGRFSGRQFSNSRSEMNVSTLELGDSALYLCASSLGTTGNTIYFGEGSWLTVV.

This chain links TRBV7-6 with TRBJ2-5; 10 positions agree with TRBD1. V lost 4 bases to trimming and J lost 2 bases; unmatched junction nucleotides: 7. Per germline, CDR1 SGHVS and CDR2 FNYEAQ. The CDR3 extends over 16 amino acids. CDR3 residues: CASSSGTGDIQETQYF. CDR3 DNA: TGTGCCAGCAGCTCCGGGACAGGGGACATACAAGAGACCCAGTACTTC.

The V gene is TRBV5-1, the J gene TRBJ2-2; 7 nucleotides match TRBD1. V was pared by 5 bases and J by 4 bases, with 5 bases of the junction left unmatched. The CDR3 is 14 residues long. The germline V gene encodes CDR1 SGHRS and CDR2 YFSETQ. CDR3 nucleotide sequence: TGCGCCAGCAGGACAGGGACGGGCACCGGGGAGCTGTTTTTT. Its translation is CASRTGTGTGELFF.

This rearrangement joins TRBV19 to TRBJ1-1; 9 bases map to TRBD1. In germline, CDR1 is LNHDA, CDR2 SQIVND (reference sequence). CDR3 size: 17 residues. The ends lost 4 bases at V and 3 bases at J; junction bases unmatched: 12. The CDR3 region is CASSTHLDRGGDTEAFF. DNA of the CDR3: TGTGCCAGTAGTACCCATCTAGACAGGGGGGGGGACACTGAAGCTTTCTTT.

V gene TRBV5-4 combines with J gene TRBJ2-1, with 11 bases aligning to TRBD2. CDR1 is SGHNT and CDR2 is YYREEE in the germline V gene (reference sequence). The CDR3 sequence is 17 residues long. V shed 4 bases, J shed 6 bases, and the junction held 12 bases outside the gene matches. DNA for the CDR3: TGTGCCAGCAGCCAGCCTTCGGGACTAGCGGCCCCCAATGAGCAGTTCTTC. Translated: CASSQPSGLAAPNEQFF.

This clone was observed a handful of times. This chain connects TRBV19 to TRBJ1-3; D not certain. The germline V gene has CDR1 LNHDA and CDR2 SQIVND (reference sequence). CDR3 length equals 15 residues. V was clipped by 1 base and J by 0 bases, with 7 bases between them. The CDR3 nucleotides are TGTGCCAGTAGTATAGCCCGGGTCTCTGGAAACACCATATATTTT. Protein sequence: CASSIARVSGNTIYF.

The chain is built from TRBV6-2 or TRBV6-3 and TRBJ1-3; tentatively, D is TRBD1 (5 bases). This CDR3 has 17 residues. Trimming stripped 2 bases from V and 0 bases from J, with 14 bases between. Germline V gene data show CDR1 as MNHEY and CDR2 as SVGEGT. CDR3 DNA: TGTGCCAGCAGTTACAGCTACAGGCGCTTCTCTGGAAACACCATATATTTT. Protein product: CASSYSYRRFSGNTIYF.

This chain uses TRBV7-2 with TRBJ1-1; 8 nucleotides line up with TRBD1. Germline values: CDR1 SGHTA, CDR2 FQGNSA. This CDR3 has 15 residues. With 5 bases clipped from V and 4 bases from J, the junction kept 9 bases outside the gene matches. The CDR3, as DNA: TGTGCCAGCAGCAAAAGGACAGGGAGGTCCACTGAAGCTTTCTTT. Its protein product is CASSKRTGRSTEAFF.

This chain uses TRBV7-2 with TRBJ1-2, with TRBD1 as a possible D gene (5 bases). Germline V lookup: CDR1 SGHTA, CDR2 FQGNSA. With 1 base removed from V and 7 bases from J, the gap between germline ends came to 16 bases. This CDR3 region has 15 residues. CDR3 sequence: CASSLGLGGFRGYTF. The CDR3 coding sequence is TGTGCCAGCAGCTTAGGGTTGGGGGGGTTTCGTGGCTACACCTTC.

The chain is built from TRBV7-2 and TRBJ2-5; the D is unclear. Trimming took off 5 bases at V and 0 bases at J, with 10 bases between the two ends. Germline-derived CDR1 and CDR2 are SGHTA and FQGNSA. The CDR3 totals 14 residues. CDR3 coding DNA: TGTGCCAGCAGCCGCAACTATTACCAAGAGACCCAGTACTTC. Protein: CASSRNYYQETQYF.

V gene TRBV25-1 combines with J gene TRBJ1-6; D is uncertain. The CDR3 sequence is 16 residues long. Trimming left V 1 base short and J 0 bases short, with 7 bases between. The germline V gene has CDR1 MGHDK and CDR2 SYGVNS. The CDR3 bases are TGTGCCAGCAGTGAATCCCGGAGCTCCTATAATTCACCCCTCCACTTT. Its translation: CASSESRSSYNSPLHF.

The genes are TRBV27 and TRBJ2-1; 9 nucleotides agree with TRBD2. With V trimmed by 6 bases and J by 8 bases, 11 bases remained unmatched. Germline CDR1 is MNHEY and CDR2 is SMNVEV (reference sequence). The CDR3 runs to 15 residues. The CDR3 nucleotides read TGTGCCAGCAGGGTGGCGGGAGGGTTCTGGGATGAGCAGTTCTTC. Its protein product is CASRVAGGFWDEQFF.

The chain carries TRBV5-1 and TRBJ2-3, with 8 bases aligning to TRBD1. Germline values: CDR1 SGHRS, CDR2 YFSETQ. The V gene end was trimmed by 4 bases and the J gene end by 5 bases; junction bases not matched to a gene: 12. This CDR3 has 16 amino acids. CDR3 DNA: TGCGCCAGCAGCGCCCCAGGGGGCAATACAGTAGATACGCAGTATTTT. Its translation: CASSAPGGNTVDTQYF.

This chain links TRBV19 with TRBJ1-1; D ambiguous. The CDR3 extends over 13 amino acids. Trimming removed 3 bases from V and 1 base from J, with 6 bases in between. Looked up from germline, CDR1 is LNHDA and CDR2 is SQIVND (reference sequence). DNA of the CDR3: TGTGCCAGTAGTATCTACGCGAACACTGAAGCTTTCTTT. This translates into CASSIYANTEAFF.

The CDR3 DNA reads as TGCAGCGTTGAAGAAACCCGAAGATGGGAGACTGAGAGCTCTGGAAACACCATATATTTT. Amino acids: CSVEETRRWETESSGNTIYF. This chain joins TRBV29-1 and TRBJ1-3; no clear D gene. V lost 0 bases to trimming and J lost 0 bases, with 24 bases between them. Germline CDR1 SQVTM, CDR2 ANQGSEA. CDR3 length equals 20 residues.

The chain recombines TRBV4-1 with TRBJ2-1; 7 nucleotides line up with TRBD2. The J segment lost 10 bases and the V segment lost 6 bases, leaving 3 bases of the junction unmatched. The CDR3 totals 11 residues. CDR1 and CDR2 (germline): MGHRA, YSYEKL. As DNA, the CDR3 is TGCGCCAGCAGGACAGCGGGAGAGCAGTTCTTC. The encoded protein is CASRTAGEQFF.

V and J are TRBV29-1 and TRBJ2-2; no clear D gene. V lost 6 bases, J lost 1 base, and 15 bases lay in between. The CDR3 extends over 15 amino acids. Germline CDR1 SQVTM, CDR2 ANQGSEA. The CDR3 is CSVQMVWQNTGELFF. The CDR3, as DNA: TGCAGCGTCCAGATGGTATGGCAGAACACCGGGGAGCTGTTTTTT.

The CDR3: CASSQDRDYQFF. In nucleotides, the CDR3 is TGTGCCAGCAGCCAAGACCGGGACTACCAGTTCTTC. The chain recombines TRBV5-4 with TRBJ2-1, with 7 bases fitting TRBD2. The CDR3 totals 12 residues. The germline gives CDR1 SGHNT, CDR2 YYREEE (reference sequence). J lost 13 bases, V lost 4 bases, and 8 bases had no gene match.

The CDR3 here is CASSLRGTSGRGEQFF. CDR3 nucleotide sequence: TGTGCCAGCAGCCTGCGAGGGACTAGCGGGAGAGGTGAGCAGTTCTTC. The chain employs TRBV11-2 and TRBJ2-1; TRBD2 aligns across 14 bases. Germline loops: CDR1 SGHAT, CDR2 FQNNGV. The V segment lost 5 bases and the J segment 9 bases; nucleotides outside the gene matches: 9. CDR3 length: 16 residues.

The chain couples TRBV16 to TRBJ2-7, with 10 nucleotides matching TRBD1. Germline V CDR1 and CDR2: KGHSY, FQNENV. This CDR3 region has 17 residues. V shed 4 bases and J 2 bases; nucleotides not matched to a gene: 11. The CDR3 reads CASSPKIPGQGAYEQYF. Here the CDR3 DNA reads TGTGCCAGCAGCCCAAAAATCCCCGGACAGGGGGCCTACGAGCAGTACTTC.

This chain joins TRBV28 and TRBJ1-4; 7 bases map to TRBD1. The CDR3 has 14 amino acids. V gave up 7 bases and J gave up 7 bases; unmatched junction bases: 9. Germline V lookup: CDR1 MDHEN, CDR2 SYDVKM. The CDR3 is CASKGTVNIEKLFF. The DNA of the CDR3 is TGTGCCAGCAAGGGGACAGTAAATATTGAAAAACTGTTTTTT.

CDR3 nucleotide sequence: TGTGCCAGCAGTTACGGGCTAGCGGGGGGACCATCCACCCAGTACTTC. Its translation: CASSYGLAGGPSTQYF. V gene TRBV6-2 or TRBV6-3 combines with J gene TRBJ2-5; the match to TRBD2 covers 11 bases. Germline V gene data show CDR1 as MNHEY and CDR2 as SVGEGT. This CDR3 comprises 16 residues. Germline trimming cut 2 bases from V and 8 bases from J; bases unmatched to any gene: 10.

This clone was counted between two and nine times. This rearrangement joins TRBV7-8 to TRBJ1-1, with D maybe TRBD1 (5 bases). Trimming pared 3 bases from V and 4 bases from J, leaving 12 bases between. Looked up from germline, CDR1 is SGHVS and CDR2 is FQNEAQ. The CDR3 extends over 14 amino acids. The CDR3 loop is CASSLEGTRTEAFF. The CDR3 DNA reads TGTGCCAGCAGCTTGGAGGGGACCCGCACTGAAGCTTTCTTT. The full variable domain, in which reference TRBV7-8 and TRBJ1-1 provide the parts outside the CDR3, is GAGVSQSPRYKVAKRGQDVALRCDPISGHVSLFWYQQALGQGPEFLTYFQNEAQLDKSGLPSDRFFAERPEGSVSTLKIQRTQQEDSAVYLCASSLEGTRTEAFFGQGTRLTVV.

The table lists this clone with a count of one. The chain carries TRBV19 and TRBJ2-7; 9 bases are shared with TRBD2. The CDR3 consists of 14 residues. From germline, CDR1 is LNHDA and CDR2 SQIVND (reference sequence). J gave up 0 bases and V 4 bases, and 1 base lay outside the gene matches. CDR3 nucleotide sequence: TGTGCCAGTAGTACGACTAGCGGCTCCTACGAGCAGTACTTC. Translated, it gives CASSTTSGSYEQYF.